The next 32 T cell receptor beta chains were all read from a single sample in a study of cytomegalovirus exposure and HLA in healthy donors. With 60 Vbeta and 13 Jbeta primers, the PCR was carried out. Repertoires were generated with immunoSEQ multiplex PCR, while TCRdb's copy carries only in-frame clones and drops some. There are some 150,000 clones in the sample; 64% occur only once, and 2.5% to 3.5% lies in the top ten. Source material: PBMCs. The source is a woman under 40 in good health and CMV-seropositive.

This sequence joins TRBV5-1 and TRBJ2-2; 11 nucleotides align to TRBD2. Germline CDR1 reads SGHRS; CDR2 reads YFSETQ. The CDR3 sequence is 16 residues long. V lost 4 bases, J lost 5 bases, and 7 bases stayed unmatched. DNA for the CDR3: TGCGCCAGCAGCCCGAATCCTAGCGGGGGGACCGGGGAGCTGTTTTTT. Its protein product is CASSPNPSGGTGELFF.

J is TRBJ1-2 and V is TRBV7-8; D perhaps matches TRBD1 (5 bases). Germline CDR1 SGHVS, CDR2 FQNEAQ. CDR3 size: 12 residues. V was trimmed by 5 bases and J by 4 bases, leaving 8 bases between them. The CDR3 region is CASSQGLYGYTF. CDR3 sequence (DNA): TGTGCCAGCAGCCAGGGTCTCTATGGCTACACCTTC.

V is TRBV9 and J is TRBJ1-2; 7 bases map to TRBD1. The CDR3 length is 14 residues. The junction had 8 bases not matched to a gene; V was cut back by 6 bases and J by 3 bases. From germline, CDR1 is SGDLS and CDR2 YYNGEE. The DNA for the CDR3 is TGTGCCAGCACCCCAGGGCAGGGGGACTATGGCTACACCTTC. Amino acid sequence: CASTPGQGDYGYTF.

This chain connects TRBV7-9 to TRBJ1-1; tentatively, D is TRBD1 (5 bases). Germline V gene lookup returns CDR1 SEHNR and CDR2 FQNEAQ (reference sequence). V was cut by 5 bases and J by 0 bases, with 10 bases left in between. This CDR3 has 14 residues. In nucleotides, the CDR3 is TGTGCCAGCAGCCAACCAGGGATGAACACTGAAGCTTTCTTT. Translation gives CASSQPGMNTEAFF.

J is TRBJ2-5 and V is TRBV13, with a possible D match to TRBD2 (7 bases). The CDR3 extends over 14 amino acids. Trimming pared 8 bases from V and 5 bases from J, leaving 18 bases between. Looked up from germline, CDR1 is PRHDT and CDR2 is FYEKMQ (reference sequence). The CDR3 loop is CASSRGGGGETQYF. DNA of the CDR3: TGTGCCAGCTCGAGGGGGGGAGGGGGGGAGACCCAGTACTTC.

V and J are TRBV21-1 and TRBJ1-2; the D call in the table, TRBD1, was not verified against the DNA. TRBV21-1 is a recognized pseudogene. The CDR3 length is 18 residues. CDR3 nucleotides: TGTGCCAGCAGCCTACCGACGGGACAGGGTTTACATGAGACGGGCTACACCTTC. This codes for CASSLPTGQGLHETGYTF.

CDR3 loop: CASSLGLIPTGELFF. CDR3 coding DNA: TGCGCCAGCAGCTTGGGTCTTATTCCGACCGGGGAGCTGTTTTTT. The chain employs TRBV5-1 and TRBJ2-2; D is uncertain. With 0 bases removed from V and 5 bases from J, the gap between germline ends came to 11 bases. Germline CDR1 reads SGHRS; CDR2 reads YFSETQ. The CDR3 has 15 residues.

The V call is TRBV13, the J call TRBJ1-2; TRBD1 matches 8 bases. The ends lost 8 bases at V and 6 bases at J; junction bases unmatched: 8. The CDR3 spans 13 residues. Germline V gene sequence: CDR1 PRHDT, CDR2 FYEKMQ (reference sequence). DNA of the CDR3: TGTGCCAGCGTTTCAGGGGGCGGGCATGGCTACACCTTC. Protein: CASVSGGGHGYTF.

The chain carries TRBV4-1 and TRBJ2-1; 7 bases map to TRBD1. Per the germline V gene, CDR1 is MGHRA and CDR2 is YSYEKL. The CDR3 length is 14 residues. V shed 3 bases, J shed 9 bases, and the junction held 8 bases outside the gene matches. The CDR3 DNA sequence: TGCGCCAGCAGCCAGAAGACAGGGTGGGCTGAGCAGTTCTTC. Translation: CASSQKTGWAEQFF.

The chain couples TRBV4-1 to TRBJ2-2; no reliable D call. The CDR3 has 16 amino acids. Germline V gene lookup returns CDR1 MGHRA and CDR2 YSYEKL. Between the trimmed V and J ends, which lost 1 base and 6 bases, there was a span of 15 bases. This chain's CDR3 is CASSQAFGVLPGELFF. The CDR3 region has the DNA TGCGCCAGCAGCCAAGCATTCGGAGTCTTGCCCGGGGAGCTGTTTTTT.

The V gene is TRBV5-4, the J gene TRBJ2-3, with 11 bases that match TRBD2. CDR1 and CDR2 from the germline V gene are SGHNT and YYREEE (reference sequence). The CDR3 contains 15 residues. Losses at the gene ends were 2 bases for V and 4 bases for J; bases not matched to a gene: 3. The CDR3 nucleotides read TGTGCCAGCAGCTTTCCGGGACTAGCGGCAGATACGCAGTATTTT. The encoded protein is CASSFPGLAADTQYF.

The DNA of the CDR3 is TGTGCCAGTGGTCCCGGGATCCCTCCCACCGGGGAGCTGTTTTTT. It codes for CASGPGIPPTGELFF. V and J are TRBV19 and TRBJ2-2; TRBD2 is a possible D gene (5 bases). Looked up from germline, CDR1 is LNHDA and CDR2 is SQIVND (reference sequence). Trimming pared 8 bases from V and 4 bases from J, leaving 17 bases between. CDR3 length: 15 residues.

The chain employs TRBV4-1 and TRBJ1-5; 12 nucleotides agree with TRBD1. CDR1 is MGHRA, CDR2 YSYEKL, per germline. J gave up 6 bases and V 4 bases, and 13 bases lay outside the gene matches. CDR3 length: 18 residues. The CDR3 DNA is TGCGCCAGCAGCCGGACAACCGGGACAGGGGGCGAGAGTCAGCCCCAGCATTTT. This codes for CASSRTTGTGGESQPQHF.

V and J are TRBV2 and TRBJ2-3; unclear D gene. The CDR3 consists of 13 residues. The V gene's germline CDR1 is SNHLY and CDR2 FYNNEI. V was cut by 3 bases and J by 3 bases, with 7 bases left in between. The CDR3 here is CASSDVRTDTQYF. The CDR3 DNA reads TGTGCCAGCAGTGATGTCCGTACAGATACGCAGTATTTT. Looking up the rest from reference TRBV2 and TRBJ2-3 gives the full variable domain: EPEVTQTPSHQVTQMGQEVILRCVPISNHLYFYWYRQILGQKVEFLVSFYNNEISEKSEIFDDQFSVERPDGSNFTLKIRSTKLEDSAMYFCASSDVRTDTQYFGPGTRLTVL.

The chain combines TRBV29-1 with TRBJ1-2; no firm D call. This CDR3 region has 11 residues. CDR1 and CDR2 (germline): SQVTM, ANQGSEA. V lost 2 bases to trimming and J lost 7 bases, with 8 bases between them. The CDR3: CSVELGLGYTF. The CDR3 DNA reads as TGCAGCGTTGAATTAGGACTTGGCTACACCTTC.

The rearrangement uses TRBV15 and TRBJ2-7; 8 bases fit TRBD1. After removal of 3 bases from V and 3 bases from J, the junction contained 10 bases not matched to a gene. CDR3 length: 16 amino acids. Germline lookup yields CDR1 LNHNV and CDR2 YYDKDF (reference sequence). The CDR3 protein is CATSRLQGAILYEQYF. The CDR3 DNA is TGTGCCACCAGCAGGCTCCAGGGGGCAATCCTCTACGAGCAGTACTTC.

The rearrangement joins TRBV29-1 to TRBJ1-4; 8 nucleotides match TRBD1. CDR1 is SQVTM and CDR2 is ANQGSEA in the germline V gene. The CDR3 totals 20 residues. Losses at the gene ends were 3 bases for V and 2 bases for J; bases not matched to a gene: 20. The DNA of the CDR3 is TGCAGCGTTGATGGGGCAGGGGGCGCAAAAAGTCGGTTGACTAATGAAAAACTGTTTTTT. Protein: CSVDGAGGAKSRLTNEKLFF.

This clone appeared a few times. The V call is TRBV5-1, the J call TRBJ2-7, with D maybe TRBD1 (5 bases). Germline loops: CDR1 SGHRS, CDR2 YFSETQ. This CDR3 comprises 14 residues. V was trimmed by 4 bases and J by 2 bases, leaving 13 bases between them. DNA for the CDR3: TGCGCCAGCAGCATTACGACAGACACCTACGAGCAGTACTTC. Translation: CASSITTDTYEQYF.

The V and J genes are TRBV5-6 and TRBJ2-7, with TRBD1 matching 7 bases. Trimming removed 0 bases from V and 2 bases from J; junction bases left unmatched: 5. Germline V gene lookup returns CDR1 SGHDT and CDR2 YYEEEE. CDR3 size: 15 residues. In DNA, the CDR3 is TGTGCCAGCAGCTTGGTGAGACAGGGTGCCTACGAGCAGTACTTC. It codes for CASSLVRQGAYEQYF.

This CDR3 is CSVGQDYEQYF. The CDR3 DNA reads TGCAGCGTCGGACAGGACTACGAGCAGTACTTC. V usage is TRBV29-1 and J usage is TRBJ2-7; TRBD1 matches at 7 bases. Germline assignment: CDR1 SQVTM and CDR2 ANQGSEA. Losses at the gene ends were 6 bases for V and 3 bases for J; bases not matched to a gene: 2. CDR3 length equals 11 residues.

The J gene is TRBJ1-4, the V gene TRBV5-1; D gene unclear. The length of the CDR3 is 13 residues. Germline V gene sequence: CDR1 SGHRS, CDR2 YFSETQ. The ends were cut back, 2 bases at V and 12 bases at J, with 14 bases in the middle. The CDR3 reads CASSFGPGMELFF. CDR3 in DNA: TGCGCCAGCAGCTTTGGTCCGGGTATGGAACTGTTTTTT.

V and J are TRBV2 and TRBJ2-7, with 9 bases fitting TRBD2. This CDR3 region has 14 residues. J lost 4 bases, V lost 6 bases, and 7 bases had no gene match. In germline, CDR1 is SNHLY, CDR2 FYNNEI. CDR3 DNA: TGTGCCAGCAGGGAACATAGCGGGAGTTACGAGCAGTACTTC. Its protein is CASREHSGSYEQYF.

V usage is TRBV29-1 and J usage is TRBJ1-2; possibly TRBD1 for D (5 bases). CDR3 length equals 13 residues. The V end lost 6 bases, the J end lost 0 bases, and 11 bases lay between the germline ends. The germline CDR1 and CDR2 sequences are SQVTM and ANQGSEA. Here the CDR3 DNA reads TGCAGCGTAAGCAGGGATACTAACTATGGCTACACCTTC. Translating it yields CSVSRDTNYGYTF.

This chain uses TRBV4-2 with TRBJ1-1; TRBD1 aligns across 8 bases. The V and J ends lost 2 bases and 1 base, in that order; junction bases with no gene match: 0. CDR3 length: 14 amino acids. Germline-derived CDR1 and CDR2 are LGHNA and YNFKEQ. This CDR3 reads CASSQTGGNTEAFF. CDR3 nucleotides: TGTGCCAGCAGCCAAACAGGGGGGAACACTGAAGCTTTCTTT.

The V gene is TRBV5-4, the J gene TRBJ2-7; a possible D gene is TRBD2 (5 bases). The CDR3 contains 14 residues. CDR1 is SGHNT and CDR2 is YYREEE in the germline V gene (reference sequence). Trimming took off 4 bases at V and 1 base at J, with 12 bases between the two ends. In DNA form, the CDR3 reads TGTGCCAGCAGCCGGGATGCGGGTTCCTACGAGCAGTACTTC. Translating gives CASSRDAGSYEQYF.

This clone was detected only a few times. The CDR3 DNA follows: TGTGCCAGCAGCTTATGGGAGGAAGCTTTCTTT. This sequence encodes CASSLWEEAFF. The chain is built from TRBV7-9 and TRBJ1-1; D is unclear. V dropped 2 bases and J dropped 8 bases, with 6 bases sitting between them. Germline values: CDR1 SEHNR, CDR2 FQNEAQ (reference sequence). There are 11 residues in the CDR3. The whole variable domain, remainder taken from reference TRBV7-9 and TRBJ1-1, is DTGVSQNPRHKITKRGQNVTFRCDPISEHNRLYWYRQTLGQGPEFLTYFQNEAQLEKSRLLSDRFSAERPKGSFSTLEIQRTEQGDSAMYLCASSLWEEAFFGQGTRLTVV.

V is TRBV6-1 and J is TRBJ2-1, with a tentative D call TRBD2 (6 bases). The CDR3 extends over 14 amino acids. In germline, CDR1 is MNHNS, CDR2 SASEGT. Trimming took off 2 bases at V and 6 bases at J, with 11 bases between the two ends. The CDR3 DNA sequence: TGTGCCAGCAGTGAAACGGGAGTCGCCAATGAGCAGTTCTTC. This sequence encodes CASSETGVANEQFF.

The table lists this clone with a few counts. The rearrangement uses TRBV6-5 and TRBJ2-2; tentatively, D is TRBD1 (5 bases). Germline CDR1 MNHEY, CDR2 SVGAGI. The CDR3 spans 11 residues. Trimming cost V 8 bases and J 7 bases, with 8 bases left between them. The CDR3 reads CASFRDGELFF. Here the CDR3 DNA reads TGTGCCAGCTTCAGGGACGGGGAGCTGTTTTTT.

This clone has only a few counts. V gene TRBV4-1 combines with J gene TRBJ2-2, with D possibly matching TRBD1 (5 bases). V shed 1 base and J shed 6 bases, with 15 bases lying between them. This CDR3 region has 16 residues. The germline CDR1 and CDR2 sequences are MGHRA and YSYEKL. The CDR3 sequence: CASSQVSRVSAGELFF. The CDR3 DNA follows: TGCGCCAGCAGCCAAGTTTCCAGGGTGAGCGCCGGGGAGCTGTTTTTT.

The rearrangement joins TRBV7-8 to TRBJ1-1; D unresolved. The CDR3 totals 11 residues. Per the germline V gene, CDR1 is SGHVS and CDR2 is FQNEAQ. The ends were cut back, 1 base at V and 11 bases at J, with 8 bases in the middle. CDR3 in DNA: TGTGCCAGCAGCTTAGGAGGGTTGGCTTTCTTT. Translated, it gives CASSLGGLAFF.

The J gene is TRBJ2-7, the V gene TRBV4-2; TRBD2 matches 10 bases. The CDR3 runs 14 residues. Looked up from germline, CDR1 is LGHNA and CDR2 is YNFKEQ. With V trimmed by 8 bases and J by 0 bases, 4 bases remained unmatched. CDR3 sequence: CASGLAASSYEQYF. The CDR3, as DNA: TGTGCCAGCGGACTAGCGGCGTCCTCCTACGAGCAGTACTTC.

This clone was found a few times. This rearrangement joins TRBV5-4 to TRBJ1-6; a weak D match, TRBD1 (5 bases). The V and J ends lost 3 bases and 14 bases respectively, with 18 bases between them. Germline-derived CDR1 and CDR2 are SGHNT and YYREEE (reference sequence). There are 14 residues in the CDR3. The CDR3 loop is CASSSSGTDRALHF. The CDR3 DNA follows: TGTGCCAGCAGCTCCTCCGGGACTGACAGAGCCCTCCACTTT.